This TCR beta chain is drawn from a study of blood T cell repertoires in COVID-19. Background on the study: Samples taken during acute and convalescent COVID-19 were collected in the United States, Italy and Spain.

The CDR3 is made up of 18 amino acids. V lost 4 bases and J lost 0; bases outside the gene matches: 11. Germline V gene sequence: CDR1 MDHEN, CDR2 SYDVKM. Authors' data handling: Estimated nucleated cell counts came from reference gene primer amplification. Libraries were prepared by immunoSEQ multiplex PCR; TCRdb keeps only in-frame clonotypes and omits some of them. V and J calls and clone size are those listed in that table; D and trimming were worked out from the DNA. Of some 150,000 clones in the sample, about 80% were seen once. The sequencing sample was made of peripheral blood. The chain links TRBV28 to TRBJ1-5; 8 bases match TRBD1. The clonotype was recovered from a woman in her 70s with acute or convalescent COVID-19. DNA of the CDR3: TGTGCCAGCAGTTCGGACAGGGTCCGTGGGTATAGCAATCAGCCCCAGCATTTT. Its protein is CASSSDRVRGYSNQPQHF.